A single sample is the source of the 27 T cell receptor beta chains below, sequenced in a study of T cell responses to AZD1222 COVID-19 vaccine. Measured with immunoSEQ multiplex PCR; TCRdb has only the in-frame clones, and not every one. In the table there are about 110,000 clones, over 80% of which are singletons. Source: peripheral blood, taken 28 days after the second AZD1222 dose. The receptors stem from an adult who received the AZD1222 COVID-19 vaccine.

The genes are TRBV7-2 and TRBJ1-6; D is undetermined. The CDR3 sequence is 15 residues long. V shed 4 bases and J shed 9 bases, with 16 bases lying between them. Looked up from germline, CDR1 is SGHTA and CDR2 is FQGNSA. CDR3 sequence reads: CASSSFGGIGSPLHF. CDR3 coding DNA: TGTGCCAGCAGCTCGTTCGGAGGGATCGGTTCACCCCTCCACTTT.

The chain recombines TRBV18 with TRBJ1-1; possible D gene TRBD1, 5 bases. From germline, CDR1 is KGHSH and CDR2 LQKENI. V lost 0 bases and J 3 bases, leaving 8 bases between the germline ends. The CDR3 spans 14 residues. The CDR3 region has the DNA TGTGCCAGCTCACCACCTCAGGGATACACTGAAGCTTTCTTT. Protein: CASSPPQGYTEAFF.

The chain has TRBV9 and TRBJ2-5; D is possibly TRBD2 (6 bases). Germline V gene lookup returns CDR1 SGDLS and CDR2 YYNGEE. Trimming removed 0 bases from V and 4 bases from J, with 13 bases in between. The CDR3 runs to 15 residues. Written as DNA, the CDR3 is TGTGCCAGCAGCGTAGCAGGTAGCGGAGGAGAGACCCAGTACTTC. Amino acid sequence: CASSVAGSGGETQYF.

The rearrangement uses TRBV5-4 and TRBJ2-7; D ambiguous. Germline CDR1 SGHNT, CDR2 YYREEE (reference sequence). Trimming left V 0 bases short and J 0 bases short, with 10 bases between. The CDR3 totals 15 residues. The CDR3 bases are TGTGCCAGCAGCTTGGAGCCCCGAAGCTCCTACGAGCAGTACTTC. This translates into CASSLEPRSSYEQYF.

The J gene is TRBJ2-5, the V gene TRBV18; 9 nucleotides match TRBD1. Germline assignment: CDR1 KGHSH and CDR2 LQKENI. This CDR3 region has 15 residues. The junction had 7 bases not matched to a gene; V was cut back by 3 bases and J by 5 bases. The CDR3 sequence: CASSPGTGGRETQYF. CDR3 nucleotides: TGTGCCAGCTCACCCGGAACAGGGGGCAGGGAGACCCAGTACTTC.

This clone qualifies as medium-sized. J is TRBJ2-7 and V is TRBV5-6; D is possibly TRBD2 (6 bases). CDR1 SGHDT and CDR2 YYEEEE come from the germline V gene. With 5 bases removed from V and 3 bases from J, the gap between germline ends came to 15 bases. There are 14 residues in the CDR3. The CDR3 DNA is TGTGCCAGCAGTCCCGGGGAGGTGATCTACGAGCAGTACTTC. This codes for CASSPGEVIYEQYF. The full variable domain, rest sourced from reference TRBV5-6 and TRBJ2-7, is DAGVTQSPTHLIKTRGQQVTLRCSPKSGHDTVSWYQQALGQGPQFIFQYYEEEERQRGNFPDRFSGHQFPNYSSELNVNALLLGDSALYLCASSPGEVIYEQYFGPGTRLTVT.

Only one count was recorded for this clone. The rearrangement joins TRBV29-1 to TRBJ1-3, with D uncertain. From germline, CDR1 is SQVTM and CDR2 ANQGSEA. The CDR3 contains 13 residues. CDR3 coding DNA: TGCGGAGGGCTAGGAGTCTCTGGAAACACCATATATTTT. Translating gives CGGLGVSGNTIYF.

The CDR3 DNA follows: TGCGCCAGCAGCTTGGCCGGGGGGATCGAGCAGTACTTC. This translates into CASSLAGGIEQYF. The J gene is TRBJ2-7, the V gene TRBV5-1; 7 bases line up with TRBD2. The V gene's germline CDR1 is SGHRS and CDR2 YFSETQ. V was pared by 0 bases and J by 6 bases, with 3 bases of the junction left unmatched. This CDR3 has 13 amino acids. Supplemented by reference TRBV5-1 and TRBJ2-7, the full variable domain reads KAGVTQTPRYLIKTRGQQVTLSCSPISGHRSVSWYQQTPGQGLQFLFEYFSETQRNKGNFPGRFSGRQFSNSRSEMNVSTLELGDSALYLCASSLAGGIEQYFGPGTRLTVT.

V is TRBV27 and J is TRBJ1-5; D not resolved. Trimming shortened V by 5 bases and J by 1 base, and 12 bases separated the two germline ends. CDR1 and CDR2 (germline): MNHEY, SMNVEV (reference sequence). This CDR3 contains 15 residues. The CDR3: CASSPAGRSNQPQHF. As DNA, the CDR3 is TGTGCCAGCAGTCCAGCCGGACGGAGCAATCAGCCCCAGCATTTT.

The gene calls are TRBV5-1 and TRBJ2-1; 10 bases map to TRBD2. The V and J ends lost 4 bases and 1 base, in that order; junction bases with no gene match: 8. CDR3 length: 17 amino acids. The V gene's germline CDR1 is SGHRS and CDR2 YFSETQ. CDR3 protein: CASSPRGSGGSYNEQFF. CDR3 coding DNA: TGCGCCAGCAGCCCCCGGGGTAGCGGGGGGTCCTACAATGAGCAGTTCTTC.

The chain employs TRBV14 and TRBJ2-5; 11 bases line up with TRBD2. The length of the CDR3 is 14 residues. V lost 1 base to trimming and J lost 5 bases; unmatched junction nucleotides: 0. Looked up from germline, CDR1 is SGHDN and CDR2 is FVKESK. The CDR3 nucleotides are TGTGCCAGCAGCCAAGCTAGCGGGGGGGAGACCCAGTACTTC. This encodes CASSQASGGETQYF. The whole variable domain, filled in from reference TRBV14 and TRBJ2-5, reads EAGVTQFPSHSVIEKGQTVTLRCDPISGHDNLYWYRRVMGKEIKFLLHFVKESKQDESGMPNNRFLAERTGGTYSTLKVQPAELEDSGVYFCASSQASGGETQYFGPGTRLLVL.

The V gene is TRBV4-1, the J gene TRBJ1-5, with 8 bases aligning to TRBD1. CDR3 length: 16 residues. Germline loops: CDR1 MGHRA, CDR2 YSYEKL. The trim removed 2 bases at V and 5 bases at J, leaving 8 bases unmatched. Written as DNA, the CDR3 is TGCGCCAGCAGCCAACGAGCCGGGACAGGACATCAGCCCCAGCATTTT. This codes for CASSQRAGTGHQPQHF.

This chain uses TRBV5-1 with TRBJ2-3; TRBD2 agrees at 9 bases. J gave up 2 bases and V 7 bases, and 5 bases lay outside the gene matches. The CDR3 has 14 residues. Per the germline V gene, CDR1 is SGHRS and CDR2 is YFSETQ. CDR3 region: CASGAGGYTDTQYF. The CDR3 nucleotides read TGCGCCAGCGGCGCGGGGGGGTACACAGATACGCAGTATTTT.

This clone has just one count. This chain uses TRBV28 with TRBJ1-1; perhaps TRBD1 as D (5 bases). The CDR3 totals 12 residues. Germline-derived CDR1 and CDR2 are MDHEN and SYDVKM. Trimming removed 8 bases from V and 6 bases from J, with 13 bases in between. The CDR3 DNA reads TGTGCCAGCCTCTTGATAGGGGCTGAAGCTTTCTTT. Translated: CASLLIGAEAFF.

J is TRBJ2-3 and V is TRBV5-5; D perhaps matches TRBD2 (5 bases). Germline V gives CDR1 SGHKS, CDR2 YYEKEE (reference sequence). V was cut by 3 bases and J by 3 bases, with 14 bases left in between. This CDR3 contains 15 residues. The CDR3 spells CASSWSPSRTDTQYF. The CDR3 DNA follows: TGTGCCAGCAGCTGGAGTCCTAGCCGGACAGATACGCAGTATTTT.

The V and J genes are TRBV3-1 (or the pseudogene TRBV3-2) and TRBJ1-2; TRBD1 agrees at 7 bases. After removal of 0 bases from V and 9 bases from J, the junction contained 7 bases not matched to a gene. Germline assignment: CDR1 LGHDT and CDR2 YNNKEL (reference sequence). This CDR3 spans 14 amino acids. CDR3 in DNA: TGTGCCAGCAGCCAAGATCCGAGGGACAGCCGCTACACCTTC. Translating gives CASSQDPRDSRYTF.

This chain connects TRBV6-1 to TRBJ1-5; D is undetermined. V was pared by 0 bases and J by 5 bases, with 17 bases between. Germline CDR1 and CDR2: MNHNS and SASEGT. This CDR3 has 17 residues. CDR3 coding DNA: TGTGCCAGCAGTGAAGCGCTTCGGGCTTCGGTGGATCAGCCCCAGCATTTT. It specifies CASSEALRASVDQPQHF.

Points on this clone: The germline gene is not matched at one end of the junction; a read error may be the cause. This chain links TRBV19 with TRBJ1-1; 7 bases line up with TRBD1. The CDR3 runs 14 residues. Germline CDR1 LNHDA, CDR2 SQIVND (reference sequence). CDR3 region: CASSRGQRNAEAFF. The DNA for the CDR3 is TGTGCCAGTAGTAGGGGACAGCGGAACGCTGAAGCTTTCTTT.

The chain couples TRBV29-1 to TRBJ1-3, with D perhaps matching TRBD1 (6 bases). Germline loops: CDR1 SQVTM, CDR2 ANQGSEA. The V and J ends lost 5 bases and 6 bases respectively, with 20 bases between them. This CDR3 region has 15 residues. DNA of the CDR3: TGCAGCGTTCTGATCGGGGGGGCCGGAATAAACACCATATATTTT. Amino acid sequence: CSVLIGGAGINTIYF.

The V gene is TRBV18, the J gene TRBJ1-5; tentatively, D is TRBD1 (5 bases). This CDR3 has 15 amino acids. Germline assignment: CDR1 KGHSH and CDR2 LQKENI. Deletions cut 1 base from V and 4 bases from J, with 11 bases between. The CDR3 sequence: CASSPQGLWNQPQHF. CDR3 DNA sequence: TGTGCCAGCTCACCACAGGGGTTATGGAATCAGCCCCAGCATTTT.

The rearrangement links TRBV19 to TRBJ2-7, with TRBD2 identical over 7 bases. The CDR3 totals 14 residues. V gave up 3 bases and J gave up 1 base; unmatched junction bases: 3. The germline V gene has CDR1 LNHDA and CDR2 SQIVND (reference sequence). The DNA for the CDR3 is TGTGCCAGTAGTATGGGGCGGGGGTCCTACGAGCAGTACTTC. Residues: CASSMGRGSYEQYF.

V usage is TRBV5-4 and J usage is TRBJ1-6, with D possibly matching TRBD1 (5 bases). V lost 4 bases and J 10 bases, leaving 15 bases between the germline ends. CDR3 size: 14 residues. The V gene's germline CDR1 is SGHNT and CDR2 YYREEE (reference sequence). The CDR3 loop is CASSTKRGSSPLHF. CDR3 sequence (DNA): TGTGCCAGCAGCACTAAACGGGGGAGCTCACCCCTCCACTTT.

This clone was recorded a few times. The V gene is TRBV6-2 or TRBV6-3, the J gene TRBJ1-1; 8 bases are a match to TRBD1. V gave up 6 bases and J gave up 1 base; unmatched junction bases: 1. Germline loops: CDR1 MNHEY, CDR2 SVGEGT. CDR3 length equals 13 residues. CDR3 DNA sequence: TGTGCCAGCAGCAGGGGGCAGAACACTGAAGCTTTCTTT. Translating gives CASSRGQNTEAFF.

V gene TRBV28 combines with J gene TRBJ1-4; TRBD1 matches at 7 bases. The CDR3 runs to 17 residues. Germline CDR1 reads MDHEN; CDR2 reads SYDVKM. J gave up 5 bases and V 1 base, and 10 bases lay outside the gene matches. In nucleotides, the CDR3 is TGTGCCAGCAGTTTATTCAGCCGGGGACAGCTAAATGAAAAACTGTTTTTT. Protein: CASSLFSRGQLNEKLFF.

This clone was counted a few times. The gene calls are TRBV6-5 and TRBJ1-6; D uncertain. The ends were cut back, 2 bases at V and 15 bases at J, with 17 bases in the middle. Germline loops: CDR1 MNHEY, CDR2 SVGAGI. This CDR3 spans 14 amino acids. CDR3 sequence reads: CASSYQVTRTSLHF. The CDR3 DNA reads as TGTGCCAGCAGTTACCAAGTGACCCGGACCAGCCTCCACTTT.

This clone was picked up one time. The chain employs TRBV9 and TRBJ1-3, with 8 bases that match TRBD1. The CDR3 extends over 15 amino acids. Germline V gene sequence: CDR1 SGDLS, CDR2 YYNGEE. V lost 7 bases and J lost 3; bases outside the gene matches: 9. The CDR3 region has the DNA TGTGCCAGCGGAACCCCACAGGGGGGTGGAAACACCATATATTTT. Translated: CASGTPQGGGNTIYF.

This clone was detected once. The DNA for the CDR3 is TGTGCCAGCAGCCCTTTTAGCGGCACGTCCTACAATGAGCAGTTCTTC. It codes for CASSPFSGTSYNEQFF. The J gene is TRBJ2-1, the V gene TRBV28; a possible D gene is TRBD2 (6 bases). Germline CDR1 and CDR2: MDHEN and SYDVKM. V lost 6 bases and J lost 1, with 16 bases in between. The CDR3 contains 16 residues.